Listed below are T cell receptor beta chains from one sample, sequenced in a study of T cells in Graves' hyperthyroidism and ophthalmopathy. One entry per CDR3 protein results from TCRdb running MiXCR on the multiplex PCR reads. This table has approximately 620,000 distinct CDR3 sequences, 15% to 20% appearing once. Sequencing input: blood. All receptors come from a woman between 40 and 50 years old with Graves' ophthalmopathy. CDR3s include the opening cysteine and the closing phenylalanine or tryptophan. A D gene is named only where the DNA matches it firmly. For some rows the clone size is stated as once, few or many, or as a class when expanded; others skip it.

j_call clone_size d_call v_call cdr3_nt cdr3_aa
TRBJ2-3 . TRBD1 TRBV30 TGTGCCTGGTTGCGACAGGGGAGTACAGATACGCAGTATTTT CAWLRQGSTDTQYF
TRBJ1-3 many TRBD1 TRBV2 TGTGCCAGCAGTTTGCTTGGGACAGGGAATTTGGGAGGAAACACCATATATTTT CASSLLGTGNLGGNTIYF
TRBJ2-7 many . TRBV28 TGTGCCAGCAGTTGGCGGCTGTCTTACGAGCAGTACTTC CASSWRLSYEQYF
TRBJ2-5 . TRBD2 TRBV27 TGTGCCAGCAGGATGGGGAGGGCGGCAGAGACCCAGTACTTC CASRMGRAAETQYF
TRBJ1-5 . TRBD1 TRBV20-1 TGCAGTGCTAGTGGTCGACAGGGTAATCAGCCCCAGCATTTT CSASGRQGNQPQHF
TRBJ2-2 few . TRBV20-1 TGCAGTGCTAGAGAATTGGAAGTCACCGGGGAGCTGTTTTTT CSARELEVTGELFF
TRBJ1-1 . . TRBV3-1 TGTGCCAGCAGCCAAGCCCGGGAGGTCTGGAGGGCTTTCTTT CASSQAREVWRAFF
TRBJ1-1 . TRBD1 TRBV20-1 TGCAGTAGCCGCGGGACAGGGACTATGAACACTGAAGCTTTCTTT CSSRGTGTMNTEAFF
TRBJ2-7 many TRBD2 TRBV7-6 TGTGCCAGCAGTAAGGCTAGCGGGAGAACCACCTCCTACGAGCAGTACTTC CASSKASGRTTSYEQYF
TRBJ2-7 many TRBD2 TRBV28 TGTGCCAGCAGTTTGGTTTTGGGCACTCCGACTAGCGGGAGCCTTCCTTACGAGCAGTACTTC CASSLVLGTPTSGSLPYEQYF
TRBJ2-3 many . TRBV20-1 TGCAGTGCTAGAGAGGACCGGGCGGATACGCAGTATTTT CSAREDRADTQYF
TRBJ2-3 few TRBD2 TRBV5-1 TGCGCCAGCAGCCCCGGACTAGCGGCGAGGGGAGGCACAGATACGCAGTATTTT CASSPGLAARGGTDTQYF
TRBJ2-7 many . TRBV27 TGTGCCAGCAGCTACCCCGGCTCCTACGAGCAGTACTTC CASSYPGSYEQYF
TRBJ2-7 . . TRBV7-9 TGTGCCAGCAGGAGGGCAGGAGACTACGAGCAGTACTTC CASRRAGDYEQYF
TRBJ1-6 many . TRBV18 TGTGCCAGCTCACCAGGGGACCGTTCACCCCTCCACTTT CASSPGDRSPLHF
TRBJ2-7 few TRBD2 TRBV20-1 TGCAGTGCTAGCGGTAGCCCTAGCGGGAGGCACCCCTACGAGCAGTACTTC CSASGSPSGRHPYEQYF
TRBJ2-2 few TRBD2 TRBV29-1 TGCAGCGTTCTAAGCGGGAGGGCTGGCACCGGGGAGCTGTTTTTT CSVLSGRAGTGELFF
TRBJ2-3 many . TRBV3-1 TGTGCCAGCAGCCAAGAAAGAAGGACAGATACGCAGTATTTT CASSQERRTDTQYF
TRBJ1-4 many . TRBV11-2 TGTGCCAGCAGCTTAGATCTAGGGGGGCCCTTTGAAAAACTGTTTTTT CASSLDLGGPFEKLFF
TRBJ1-2 . . TRBV6-5 TGTGCCAGCAGTAACCAACGTCAGGGGTCGGTGGACTATGGCTACACCTTC CASSNQRQGSVDYGYTF
TRBJ2-5 many TRBD1 TRBV2 TGTGCCAGCAGCCCAGGGGGCAACCAAGAGACCCAGTACTTC CASSPGGNQETQYF
TRBJ2-1 . . TRBV24-1 TGTGCCACCAGTGATGGGAGCTGGAGCCCCTACAATGAGCAGTTCTTC CATSDGSWSPYNEQFF
TRBJ2-3 few TRBD1 TRBV5-1 TGCGCCAGCAGCTTGTTACCGGGACAGGGAAAAGATACGCAGTATTTT CASSLLPGQGKDTQYF
TRBJ2-2 . TRBD1 TRBV6-5 TGTGCCAGCAGTTACGCCAGGGGGCATACCGGGGAGCTGTTTTTT CASSYARGHTGELFF
TRBJ2-7 many TRBD2 TRBV6-6 TGTGCCAGCAGTTACTACGGAGAACTAGCGCGCTACGAGCAGTACTTC CASSYYGELARYEQYF
TRBJ1-1 many . TRBV27 TGTGCCAGCAGGGGAGGGACCGCGGTGACTGAAGCTTTCTTT CASRGGTAVTEAFF
TRBJ2-1 few . TRBV2 TGTGCCAGCACCGATGGGTCTAGCAATGAGCAGTTCTTC CASTDGSSNEQFF
TRBJ1-4 few . TRBV7-8 TGTGCCAGCAGCTTACCAGGGAATGAAAAACTGTTTTTT CASSLPGNEKLFF
TRBJ2-7 . . TRBV27 TGTGCCAGCAGTCCAAGGAGGAAGAGTGACGAGCAGTACTTC CASSPRRKSDEQYF
TRBJ2-7 many TRBD1 TRBV6-1 TGTGCCAGCAGAAAGACAGGGGGTCAGTACGAGCAGTACTTC CASRKTGGQYEQYF
TRBJ1-4 . . TRBV28 TGTGCCAGCAGTACTACAGCCTCTACGGAACTGTTTTTT CASSTTASTELFF
TRBJ2-2 many . TRBV20-1 TGCAGTGCTAGAGGACAGACCGGGGAGCTGTTTTTT CSARGQTGELFF
TRBJ2-2 few . TRBV9 TGTGCCAGCAGCGTATACTCGACAGGGGAGCTGTTTTTT CASSVYSTGELFF
TRBJ1-4 . TRBD1 TRBV6-1 TGTGCCAGCAGTAGAGTGGGGCGACCGACAGGGAGTGAAAAACTGTTTTTT CASSRVGRPTGSEKLFF
TRBJ2-5 many . TRBV11-2 TGTGCCAGCAGCTTAAATGAGGGGCAGGAGACCCAGTACTTC CASSLNEGQETQYF
TRBJ2-7 many . TRBV7-2 TGTGCCAGCAGCTCCCGCCCCCGGGGAGGCTACGAGCAGTACTTC CASSSRPRGGYEQYF
TRBJ2-1 few . TRBV28 TGTGCCAGCAGTTTCTCCCGGAGGGGAGAGCAGTTCTTC CASSFSRRGEQFF
TRBJ2-2 . TRBD2 TRBV6-1 TGTGCCAGCAGACCGGGAGGACGGGGCGGGGAGCTGTTTTTT CASRPGGRGGELFF
TRBJ1-3 few . TRBV30 TGTGCCTGGAGCGCGGGATCTGGAGCTGGAAACACCATATATTTT CAWSAGSGAGNTIYF
TRBJ1-3 . . TRBV20-1 TGCAGTGCTAGACGGGGAAACACCATATATTTT CSARRGNTIYF